Described below is a single T cell receptor beta chain sequence and its context. Its antigen is not identified. The record originates from a study of shared clonotypes between healthy human individuals. Study-wide results and caveats: A generally larger estimated richness was seen in naive subsets than in memory subsets. Several donors shared 5% to 5.5% of their naive CD4 clonotypes.

Authors' methods: Filtering differed for immunoSEQ, which gave only junction sequences without quality scores. TCRdb's copy holds only in-frame clones and misses some; the assay was immunoSEQ multiplex PCR. V and J calls and clone size are copied from that table; D and trimming were computed from the DNA. This sample has under 650,000 clones, with about 95% found just once. The CDR3 runs 16 residues. The germline CDR1 and CDR2 sequences are LNHDA and SQIVND (reference sequence). This clonotype originated in a woman aged 30 to 39 in good health. The J gene is TRBJ2-5, the V gene TRBV19; TRBD2 aligns across 8 bases. The end of the DNA aligns better with TRBJ2-7, so the J call may be wrong. Sequencing was done on a sample of naive CD4+ T cells sorted from blood. Described subset: CD45RA+ positively selected. CDR3 in amino acids: CASSIGGAGVRYEQYF. The CDR3 DNA follows: TGTGCCAGTAGTATAGGCGGAGCGGGGGTTAGGTACGAGCAGTACTTC.